The TCR beta chain under discussion was sequenced for a study of blood T cell repertoires in COVID-19. Looking at the study overall: Donors in the United States, Italy and Spain gave samples during acute or convalescent COVID-19.

The repertoire was sequenced with immunoSEQ multiplex PCR; TCRdb's copy has only in-frame clones and lacks some. Among tens of thousands of clones listed, roughly four fifths were seen once. Trimming at V came to 5 bases and at J to 4 bases, leaving 5 bases not matched to a gene. This CDR3 comprises 15 residues. The V gene's germline CDR1 is SEHNR and CDR2 FQNEAQ (reference sequence). Sequencing was done on a sample of peripheral blood. The rearrangement links TRBV7-9 to TRBJ1-6, with 7 nucleotides matching TRBD1. This TCR was recovered from a human donor in a cohort sampled during active or convalescent COVID-19. The CDR3 loop reads CASSPGQAYNSPLHF. The CDR3 bases are TGTGCCAGCAGCCCCGGACAGGCTTATAATTCACCCCTCCACTTT.